The 30 T cell receptor beta chains given below trace back to one sample, sequenced in a study of T-cell memory formation after mild COVID-19. TCRdb itself ran the 5' RACE reads through MiXCR, one entry per CDR3 protein. The table records some 280,000 distinct CDR3 sequences, under 20% of them present only once. Sequencing input: PBMCs or a T cell subset sorted from them (not recorded which). These receptors came from a young man who had mild COVID-19 (a few samples of this study predate the infection). Cell type and time point are not known.

The V call is TRBV11-2, the J call TRBJ2-5; D assignment may be TRBD1 or TRBD2 (6 bases each). The CDR3 has 13 residues. CDR1 and CDR2 (germline): SGHAT, FQNNGV. V lost 6 bases to trimming and J lost 2 bases, with 10 bases between them. The CDR3: CASRGGQQETQYF. The CDR3, as DNA: TGTGCCAGCAGGGGGGGACAACAAGAGACCCAGTACTTC.

The rearrangement joins TRBV6-5 to TRBJ1-2; the D gene is possibly TRBD1 (6 bases). The V end was cut by 0 bases, the J end by 4 bases, with 15 bases between. Germline V gene data show CDR1 as MNHEY and CDR2 as SVGAGI. The CDR3 has 16 residues. In DNA form, the CDR3 reads TGTGCCAGCAGTTACTCGTTGTCAGGGGCGCTCTATGGCTACACCTTC. This codes for CASSYSLSGALYGYTF.

V gene TRBV7-6 combines with J gene TRBJ2-1; D is ambiguous. Deletions cut 5 bases from V and 0 bases from J, with 11 bases between. The CDR3 is 15 residues long. Germline V CDR1 and CDR2: SGHVS, FNYEAQ. The CDR3 loop is CASSTPLGSYNEQFF. The CDR3, as DNA: TGTGCCAGCAGCACCCCCTTAGGCTCCTACAATGAGCAGTTCTTC. The variable domain in full, with the rest retrieved from reference TRBV7-6 and TRBJ2-1, is GAGVSQSPRYKVTKRGQDVALRCDPISGHVSLYWYRQALGQGPEFLTYFNYEAQQDKSGLPNDRFSAERPEGSISTLTIQRTEQRDSAMYRCASSTPLGSYNEQFFGPGTRLTVL.

J is TRBJ2-5 and V is TRBV6-1; tentatively, D is TRBD2 (5 bases). The germline gives CDR1 MNHNS, CDR2 SASEGT. This CDR3 comprises 14 residues. The ends were cut back, 3 bases at V and 10 bases at J, with 18 bases in the middle. CDR3 sequence: CASSENLPGGNQYF. The CDR3 coding sequence is TGTGCCAGCAGTGAGAACTTACCCGGAGGAAACCAGTACTTC.

This chain uses TRBV7-6 with TRBJ2-5; D tentatively reads TRBD1 or TRBD2 (5 bases each). Between the trimmed V and J ends, which lost 3 bases and 4 bases, there was a span of 15 bases. Germline CDR1 SGHVS, CDR2 FNYEAQ. CDR3 length equals 15 residues. CDR3 DNA sequence: TGTGCCAGCAGCTTTAGTTTTGGGGACCCAGAGACCCAGTACTTC. Encoded protein: CASSFSFGDPETQYF. Full variable domain (missing parts from reference TRBV7-6 and TRBJ2-5): GAGVSQSPRYKVTKRGQDVALRCDPISGHVSLYWYRQALGQGPEFLTYFNYEAQQDKSGLPNDRFSAERPEGSISTLTIQRTEQRDSAMYRCASSFSFGDPETQYFGPGTRLLVL.

This clonotype was seen more than once but under ten times. The chain employs TRBV6-2 or TRBV6-3 and TRBJ1-4, with D hard to call. From germline, CDR1 is MNHEY and CDR2 SVGEGT. Trimming removed 5 bases at V and 4 bases at J, with 17 bases between. The CDR3 runs to 16 residues. The CDR3, as DNA: TGTGCCAGCAGTCAACAACCGAAGACTGGTAATGAAAAACTGTTTTTT. This gives the protein CASSQQPKTGNEKLFF.

This clonotype has at least ten counts. This chain links TRBV15 with TRBJ2-5; the D is unclear. Germline V lookup: CDR1 LNHNV, CDR2 YYDKDF (reference sequence). The CDR3 spans 12 residues. V lost 1 base, J lost 5 bases, and 5 bases lay in between. CDR3 coding DNA: TGTGCCACCAGCAGAGTGGGCGAGACCCAGTACTTC. Encoded protein: CATSRVGETQYF.

There are a few counts of this clonotype. The J gene is TRBJ2-1, the V gene TRBV7-2; D is perhaps TRBD1 (7 bases). Trimming removed 4 bases from V and 15 bases from J, with 25 bases in between. The CDR3 covers 15 residues. Germline CDR1 reads SGHTA; CDR2 reads FQGNSA. The CDR3 DNA reads TGTGCCAGCAGCTCATCACATGCGGGACAGCCGGTCCTGTTCTTC. This codes for CASSSSHAGQPVLFF.

The chain couples TRBV20-1 to TRBJ2-5, with 9 bases identical to TRBD2. Trimming removed 0 bases from V and 4 bases from J; junction bases left unmatched: 3. Looked up from germline, CDR1 is DFQATT and CDR2 is SNEGSKA (reference sequence). The CDR3 is 14 residues long. CDR3: CSARDLAGIETQYF. Written as DNA, the CDR3 is TGCAGTGCTAGAGATCTAGCGGGGATAGAGACCCAGTACTTC.

This clonotype was counted a single time. V and J are TRBV30 and TRBJ2-1; no reliable D call. The CDR3 is 14 residues long. V shed 3 bases and J shed 10 bases, with 19 bases lying between them. Germline-derived CDR1 and CDR2 are GTSNPN and SVGIG (reference sequence). In nucleotides, the CDR3 is TGTGCCTGGAGCAAAGCCACTGGGATTGGAGAGCAGTTCTTC. Translating it yields CAWSKATGIGEQFF.

The rearrangement links TRBV5-1 to TRBJ2-1, with D possibly called TRBD1 or TRBD2 (5 bases each). Trimming removed 5 bases from V and 5 bases from J, with 14 bases in between. Germline assignment: CDR1 SGHRS and CDR2 YFSETQ. This CDR3 comprises 14 residues. DNA for the CDR3: TGCGCCAGCAGGCGTGAGGTGGGGGACAATGAGCAGTTCTTC. Encoded protein: CASRREVGDNEQFF.

This clonotype was counted only a few times. The chain carries TRBV20-1 and TRBJ1-3; 7 nucleotides align to TRBD1. V trimming: 6 bases; J trimming: 0 bases; junction bases outside the gene matches: 11. Per germline, CDR1 DFQATT and CDR2 SNEGSKA (reference sequence). The CDR3 runs to 16 residues. In DNA, the CDR3 is TGCAGTGCAATCTTAAGGGGGCGAAACTCTGGAAACACCATATATTTT. Protein: CSAILRGRNSGNTIYF.

There are a few counts of this clonotype. This sequence joins TRBV7-2 and TRBJ1-3; D not certain. The germline gives CDR1 SGHTA, CDR2 FQGNSA. The CDR3 contains 16 residues. The V and J ends lost 4 bases and 0 bases respectively, with 13 bases between them. CDR3 in amino acids: CASSSAVTISGNTIYF. For the CDR3, the DNA is TGTGCCAGCAGCTCGGCAGTCACTATCTCTGGAAACACCATATATTTT.

In its sample, this clonotype was seen a few times. The CDR3 coding sequence is TGTGCCAGCAGTTTGTCCACGGACTCCTACGAGCAGTACTTC. Encoded protein: CASSLSTDSYEQYF. The chain recombines TRBV12-3 or TRBV12-4 with TRBJ2-7; D gene ambiguous. Trimming cost V 3 bases and J 0 bases, with 9 bases left between them. This CDR3 is built from 14 residues.

This chain connects TRBV20-1 to TRBJ1-2; D remains ambiguous. The CDR3 covers 12 residues. V lost 1 base and J lost 4, with 7 bases in between. CDR1 and CDR2 (germline): DFQATT, SNEGSKA (reference sequence). As DNA, the CDR3 is TGCAGTGCTAGAGCCAGCTCCTATGGCTACACCTTC. Translation: CSARASSYGYTF.

The V gene is TRBV15, the J gene TRBJ1-1; D unclear. The CDR3 has 17 residues. Trimming cost V 0 bases and J 0 bases, with 14 bases left between them. Germline V gives CDR1 LNHNV, CDR2 YYDKDF (reference sequence). CDR3 nucleotide sequence: TGTGCCACCAGCAGAGATGACGGCAGGAGTATGAACACTGAAGCTTTCTTT. Residues: CATSRDDGRSMNTEAFF.

This clonotype turned up a few times. The V call is TRBV10-3, the J call TRBJ2-3, with D possibly TRBD2 on 6 matching bases. This CDR3 has 14 amino acids. Trimming removed 7 bases at V and 1 base at J, with 12 bases between. Per the germline V gene, CDR1 is ENHRY and CDR2 is SYGVKD. The DNA of the CDR3 is TGTGCCATCACCCCCTCGGGGGGCACAGATACGCAGTATTTT. This translates into CAITPSGGTDTQYF.

This clonotype was recorded many times. V and J are TRBV7-6 and TRBJ2-1; D possibly corresponds to TRBD1 (5 bases). V lost 2 bases, J lost 0 bases, and 14 bases lay in between. CDR3 length equals 17 residues. From germline, CDR1 is SGHVS and CDR2 FNYEAQ. CDR3 loop: CASSLRTGLSSYNEQFF. DNA for the CDR3: TGTGCCAGCAGCTTAAGAACAGGCTTGAGCTCCTACAATGAGCAGTTCTTC.

Here the CDR3 DNA reads TGTGCCAGCAGCCCCGGGACAGGGGTTAACAATGAGCAGTTCTTC. Translation gives CASSPGTGVNNEQFF. The chain recombines TRBV7-3 with TRBJ2-1; TRBD1 aligns across 10 bases. The trim removed 5 bases at V and 5 bases at J, leaving 6 bases unmatched. The CDR3 has 15 amino acids. Looked up from germline, CDR1 is SGHTA and CDR2 is FQGTGA.

The sample holds a few counts of this clonotype. The chain joins TRBV7-9 to TRBJ2-3; TRBD2 matches 11 bases. The trim removed 5 bases at V and 2 bases at J, leaving 6 bases unmatched. From germline, CDR1 is SEHNR and CDR2 FQNEAQ (reference sequence). The CDR3 is 16 amino acids. In nucleotides, the CDR3 is TGTGCCAGCAGCCTACTAGCGGGGGAGGTCACAGATACGCAGTATTTT. Its translation is CASSLLAGEVTDTQYF.

This clonotype showed up many times. This sequence joins TRBV20-1 and TRBJ1-1, with 8 bases lining up with TRBD1. Unmatched junction bases numbered 9, after V lost 5 bases and J lost 4 bases. This CDR3 is built from 14 residues. Germline V gene data show CDR1 as DFQATT and CDR2 as SNEGSKA (reference sequence). CDR3 loop: CSAADRGMGTEAFF. CDR3 bases: TGCAGTGCTGCTGACAGGGGAATGGGCACTGAAGCTTTCTTT.

In this sample, this clonotype turned up a few times. The V call is TRBV5-8, the J call TRBJ1-6, with 7 bases fitting TRBD1. CDR1 and CDR2 (germline): SGHTS, YDEGEE. This CDR3 region has 18 residues. J gave up 7 bases and V 0 bases, and 13 bases lay outside the gene matches. CDR3 in DNA: TGTGCCAGCAGCTTGGGGTTGGTGACAGGGCCACAGAATTCACCCCTCCACTTT. Its protein product is CASSLGLVTGPQNSPLHF.

The V gene is TRBV6-2 or TRBV6-3, the J gene TRBJ1-1; TRBD1 aligns across 10 bases. With V trimmed by 8 bases and J by 8 bases, 5 bases remained unmatched. The CDR3 sequence is 12 residues long. The V gene's germline CDR1 is MNHEY and CDR2 SVGEGT. CDR3: CASGDRGLEAFF. In DNA, the CDR3 is TGTGCCAGCGGGGACAGGGGATTGGAAGCTTTCTTT.

V gene TRBV7-1 combines with J gene TRBJ2-3; possibly TRBD2 for D (6 bases). TRBV7-1 qualifies as an ORF whose function is uncertain. The CDR3 consists of 16 residues. Trimming took off 2 bases at V and 2 bases at J, with 14 bases between the two ends. The CDR3 is CASSSSGGILTDTQYF. The DNA of the CDR3 is TGTGCCAGCAGCTCAAGTGGGGGGATTCTCACAGATACGCAGTATTTT.

This chain joins TRBV13 and TRBJ2-5, with D maybe TRBD2 (7 bases). The V and J ends lost 5 bases and 5 bases respectively, with 18 bases between them. Germline CDR1 is PRHDT and CDR2 is FYEKMQ (reference sequence). There are 15 residues in the CDR3. DNA for the CDR3: TGTGCCAGCAGCCCCCCGGAGGGGGAGGGGGAGACCCAGTACTTC. Translated: CASSPPEGEGETQYF.

This clonotype was seen ten or more times. This sequence joins TRBV5-1 and TRBJ2-1; no clear D. Trimming removed 0 bases at V and 8 bases at J, with 12 bases between. Germline CDR1 and CDR2: SGHRS and YFSETQ. The CDR3 sequence is 14 residues long. The CDR3 sequence is CASSLGQTGDEQFF. CDR3 DNA sequence: TGCGCCAGCAGCTTGGGACAAACGGGCGATGAGCAGTTCTTC.

The rearrangement uses TRBV20-1 and TRBJ1-3, with a possible D match to TRBD1 (5 bases). The V end lost 0 bases, the J end lost 14 bases, and 14 bases lay between the germline ends. The CDR3 has 12 amino acids. Per germline, CDR1 DFQATT and CDR2 SNEGSKA (reference sequence). Here the CDR3 DNA reads TGCAGTGCTAGAGAGGGGGGAGGGAGCCTATATTTT. This encodes CSAREGGGSLYF.

This clonotype showed up just a few times. The chain combines TRBV5-1 with TRBJ1-4; possibly TRBD1 for D (5 bases). Trimming took 1 base from V and 8 from J, leaving 15 bases between them. CDR1 SGHRS and CDR2 YFSETQ come from the germline V gene. This CDR3 comprises 15 residues. The CDR3 DNA reads as TGCGCCAGCAGCTTGTTGGGCAGGGCGGAGGAAAAACTGTTTTTT. It specifies CASSLLGRAEEKLFF.

The chain recombines TRBV27 with TRBJ1-5, with D perhaps matching TRBD1 (5 bases). The germline V gene has CDR1 MNHEY and CDR2 SMNVEV (reference sequence). V lost 5 bases and J lost 0, with 11 bases in between. The CDR3 has 15 residues. The CDR3, as DNA: TGTGCCAGCAGTGAGGACACCTATAGCAATCAGCCCCAGCATTTT. It codes for CASSEDTYSNQPQHF.

This clonotype has just a few counts. J is TRBJ2-5 and V is TRBV7-8; 9 positions match TRBD2. Germline V gives CDR1 SGHVS, CDR2 FQNEAQ. J gave up 5 bases and V 2 bases, and 9 bases lay outside the gene matches. This CDR3 comprises 16 residues. The CDR3 loop is CASSLKRGLAGETQYF. The CDR3 DNA follows: TGTGCCAGCAGCTTAAAGAGGGGACTAGCTGGGGAGACCCAGTACTTC. The full variable domain, its missing parts supplied by reference TRBV7-8 and TRBJ2-5, is GAGVSQSPRYKVAKRGQDVALRCDPISGHVSLFWYQQALGQGPEFLTYFQNEAQLDKSGLPSDRFFAERPEGSVSTLKIQRTQQEDSAVYLCASSLKRGLAGETQYFGPGTRLLVL.